This T cell receptor beta chain was sequenced for a study of control samples from healthy donors and cancer patients. The CDR3 has 12 residues. The V end was cut by 3 bases, the J end by 8 bases, with 7 bases between. Germline V gene data show CDR1 as PRHDT and CDR2 as FYEKMQ (reference sequence). TCRdb keeps only in-frame clones here, not all; method: immunoSEQ multiplex PCR. Seen here are some 150,000 clones, 90% to 95% observed once, and the top ten hold about an eighth. V gene TRBV13 combines with J gene TRBJ2-2, with D tentatively TRBD1 (6 bases). The TCR originated in a man in his forties or fifties in good health. Sample: blood. The CDR3 nucleotides read TGTGCCAGCAGCTTCGGGACAGGGGAGCTGTTTTTT. The encoded protein is CASSFGTGELFF.